These 2 T cell receptor beta chains were all obtained from the same sample, sequenced in a study of beta chain features in type 1 diabetes. Investigators reverse transcribed all isolated RNA, so they sequenced expressed TCRB transcripts. TCRdb's table, derived via immunoSEQ multiplex PCR, lists solely in-frame clones and lacks some. The sample lists under 300,000 clones; 25% to 35% were seen once. Source material: central memory CD4+ T cells from blood. The source is a man aged 30 to 39 in good health.

The gene calls are TRBV7-8 and TRBJ2-7; D is uncertain. This CDR3 contains 14 residues. Germline loops: CDR1 SGHVS, CDR2 FQNEAQ. The germline V and J ends were trimmed by 8 bases and 0 bases, with 14 bases remaining between them. The CDR3 here is CASGQQSHSYEQYF. In nucleotides, the CDR3 is TGTGCCAGCGGGCAGCAAAGTCACTCCTACGAGCAGTACTTC.

The J gene is TRBJ1-1, the V gene TRBV23-1; 7 bases agree with TRBD1. TRBV23-1 is an ORF, with its function uncertain. This CDR3 is 21 amino acids long. V shed 3 bases and J 1 base; nucleotides not matched to a gene: 23. The CDR3, as DNA: TGCGCCAGCAGTCACTTATCCTCCCTTCACAGGGGACGGCAGCCGAACACTGAAGCTTTCTTT. Translation gives CASSHLSSLHRGRQPNTEAFF.